The 26 T cell receptor beta chains reported below all come from one sample, sequenced in a study of OX40 agonist ivuxolimab in advanced cancers. Clones were read by immunoSEQ multiplex PCR, and TCRdb kept only the in-frame ones, dropping some. The sample lists fewer than 25,000 clones; 83% were seen once. The starting material was CD4+ or CD8+ T cells sorted from blood, obtained in a trial of the OX40 agonist ivuxolimab. The receptors originated from an adult with an advanced solid tumor such as melanoma, head and neck, liver or kidney cancer.

The chain employs TRBV6-1 and TRBJ1-5, with D unresolved. The ends were cut back, 4 bases at V and 2 bases at J, with 12 bases in the middle. In germline, CDR1 is MNHNS, CDR2 SASEGT. This CDR3 has 15 amino acids. This CDR3 is CASSVAGWGNQPQHF. The DNA of the CDR3 is TGTGCCAGCAGTGTCGCCGGTTGGGGCAATCAGCCCCAGCATTTT.

The chain has TRBV4-1 and TRBJ1-5; no firm D call. This CDR3 comprises 17 residues. The V gene lost 0 bases and the J gene lost 0 bases, with 12 bases spanning the gap. The germline V gene encodes CDR1 MGHRA and CDR2 YSYEKL. CDR3 amino acids: CASSQDRSITSNQPQHF. CDR3 nucleotide sequence: TGCGCCAGCAGCCAAGATCGTTCGATTACTAGCAATCAGCCCCAGCATTTT.

This clone was observed once. V is TRBV27 and J is TRBJ2-1, with D hard to call. There are 11 residues in the CDR3. The V gene lost 5 bases and the J gene lost 5 bases, with 4 bases spanning the gap. Germline V gene sequence: CDR1 MNHEY, CDR2 SMNVEV (reference sequence). CDR3 sequence: CASSLNNEQFF. For the CDR3, the DNA is TGTGCCAGCAGTCTCAACAATGAGCAGTTCTTC.

The chain has TRBV4-3 and TRBJ1-1; 11 nucleotides agree with TRBD1. Looked up from germline, CDR1 is LGHNA and CDR2 is YSLEER. V lost 4 bases to trimming and J lost 5 bases; unmatched junction nucleotides: 3. This CDR3 has 14 residues. The CDR3 DNA is TGCGCCAGCAGCCGGACAGGGGGCTATACTGAAGCTTTCTTT. Its translation: CASSRTGGYTEAFF.

This chain connects TRBV15 to TRBJ2-2; maybe TRBD2 (6 bases). Germline lookup yields CDR1 LNHNV and CDR2 YYDKDF (reference sequence). Between the trimmed V and J ends, which lost 4 bases and 4 bases, there was a span of 7 bases. The CDR3 is 13 residues long. The CDR3 sequence is CATSMGGTGELFF. Here the CDR3 DNA reads TGTGCCACCAGCATGGGGGGCACCGGGGAGCTGTTTTTT.

In this sample, this clone turned up a few times. The V gene is TRBV14, the J gene TRBJ1-2; D may be TRBD1 (5 bases). Trimming removed 4 bases from V and 2 bases from J, with 8 bases in between. The CDR3 runs 13 residues. CDR1 is SGHDN, CDR2 FVKESK, per germline. The CDR3, as DNA: TGTGCCAGCAGCCGACAGAGGAACTATGGCTACACCTTC. Amino acid sequence: CASSRQRNYGYTF.

This clone appeared a single time. The chain is built from TRBV13 and TRBJ1-4, with 7 bases that match TRBD1. Germline-derived CDR1 and CDR2 are PRHDT and FYEKMQ (reference sequence). CDR3 length: 19 amino acids. J was trimmed by 2 bases and V by 4 bases; bases with no gene match: 16. The CDR3 sequence is CASSSTTGLDGATNEKLFF. CDR3 sequence (DNA): TGTGCCAGCAGCTCTACGACAGGGTTGGATGGTGCCACTAATGAAAAACTGTTTTTT.

The J gene is TRBJ2-5, the V gene TRBV27; 8 bases are a match to TRBD1. Trimming took 10 bases from V and 7 from J; bases not matched to a gene: 8. The CDR3 is 12 amino acids. From germline, CDR1 is MNHEY and CDR2 SMNVEV (reference sequence). The CDR3 sequence is CAKPGQDLTQYF. The DNA of the CDR3 is TGTGCCAAACCGGGACAGGACTTGACCCAGTACTTC.

The chain combines TRBV9 with TRBJ2-1; D uncertain. The V gene's germline CDR1 is SGDLS and CDR2 YYNGEE. The V end was cut by 0 bases, the J end by 2 bases, with 9 bases between. The CDR3 extends over 15 amino acids. The CDR3 DNA reads TGTGCCAGCAGCGTAGAAGGGTCCGCCTACAATGAGCAGTTCTTC. Amino acid sequence: CASSVEGSAYNEQFF. The variable domain in full, with the rest retrieved from reference TRBV9 and TRBJ2-1, is DSGVTQTPKHLITATGQRVTLRCSPRSGDLSVYWYQQSLDQGLQFLIQYYNGEERAKGNILERFSAQQFPDLHSELNLSSLELGDSALYFCASSVEGSAYNEQFFGPGTRLTVL.

The gene calls are TRBV6-5 and TRBJ1-4, with no clear D. There are 16 residues in the CDR3. V was trimmed by 0 bases and J by 5 bases, leaving 13 bases between them. The germline V gene encodes CDR1 MNHEY and CDR2 SVGAGI. The CDR3 DNA reads as TGTGCCAGCAGTTACTCCTCCCCCATACTAAATGAAAAACTGTTTTTT. This codes for CASSYSSPILNEKLFF.

A remark on this clone: An end of the junction differs from the germline gene, which may be a read error. As DNA, the CDR3 is TGTGCCAGCAGCTTTAGCGGGGGTGGCACAGATACGCAGTGTTTT. Its protein is CASSFSGGGTDTQCF. The V and J genes are TRBV13 and TRBJ2-3, with 9 bases fitting TRBD2. Germline lookup yields CDR1 PRHDT and CDR2 FYEKMQ (reference sequence). CDR3 size: 15 residues.

Remarks on this clone: One junction end disagrees with the germline gene, perhaps due to a read error. The CDR3 is CANSLDVWRSYEQYF. The CDR3 nucleotides read TGTGCCAACAGCTTAGATGTGTGGCGATCCTACGAGCAGTACTTC. This chain uses TRBV7-9 with TRBJ2-7; no clear D gene. Germline V gene lookup returns CDR1 SEHNR and CDR2 FQNEAQ (reference sequence). This CDR3 comprises 15 residues.

The V gene is TRBV7-6, the J gene TRBJ2-3; 9 nucleotides match TRBD2. The CDR3 extends over 15 amino acids. Germline trimming cut 5 bases from V and 10 bases from J; bases unmatched to any gene: 13. Per the germline V gene, CDR1 is SGHVS and CDR2 is FNYEAQ. For the CDR3, the DNA is TGTGCCAGCAGCCATAAGGCGGGGGGGCCTTCATCGCAGTATTTT. Residues: CASSHKAGGPSSQYF.

This rearrangement joins TRBV11-2 to TRBJ2-5, with D uncertain. The length of the CDR3 is 16 residues. Germline V gives CDR1 SGHAT, CDR2 FQNNGV. Between the trimmed V and J ends, which lost 3 bases and 5 bases, there was a span of 19 bases. The CDR3 sequence is CASSFRPTAVGETQYF. The CDR3 coding sequence is TGTGCCAGCAGCTTCCGGCCGACGGCGGTGGGGGAGACCCAGTACTTC. The variable domain in full, completed from reference TRBV11-2 and TRBJ2-5, reads EAGVAQSPRYKIIEKRQSVAFWCNPISGHATLYWYQQILGQGPKLLIQFQNNGVVDDSQLPKDRFSAERLKGVDSTLKIQPAKLEDSAVYLCASSFRPTAVGETQYFGPGTRLLVL.

The rearrangement links TRBV5-1 to TRBJ1-1, with a weak D call TRBD1 (6 bases). With 0 bases removed from V and 1 base from J, the gap between germline ends came to 7 bases. CDR1 and CDR2 from the germline V gene are SGHRS and YFSETQ. This CDR3 is 14 amino acids long. The CDR3 loop reads CASSLGQANTEAFF. CDR3 sequence (DNA): TGCGCCAGCAGCTTGGGACAGGCGAACACTGAAGCTTTCTTT.

The chain combines TRBV4-3 with TRBJ2-6; D perhaps matches TRBD2 (5 bases). Germline loops: CDR1 LGHNA, CDR2 YSLEER. V shed 1 base and J shed 1 base, with 8 bases lying between them. This CDR3 contains 16 residues. The CDR3 region is CASSQAEGSGANVLTF. In DNA, the CDR3 is TGCGCCAGCAGCCAAGCTGAGGGATCTGGGGCCAACGTCCTGACTTTC.

Comments on this clone: Other DNA sequences in the sample encode the same CDR3. The chain uses TRBV2 and TRBJ2-1; 11 bases agree with TRBD2. This CDR3 has 17 residues. Germline CDR1 and CDR2: SNHLY and FYNNEI. With V trimmed by 3 bases and J by 9 bases, 13 bases remained unmatched. The CDR3 nucleotides read TGTGCCAGCAGTGATGAAGGTAGCGGGGGGGCGGGGGCTGAGCAGTTCTTC. This sequence encodes CASSDEGSGGAGAEQFF.

This chain uses TRBV7-2 with TRBJ2-3; D uncertain. The V end lost 1 base, the J end lost 1 base, and 15 bases lay between the germline ends. CDR3 length equals 17 residues. Germline V gene lookup returns CDR1 SGHTA and CDR2 FQGNSA. CDR3: CASSLERVSSGTDTQYF. As DNA, the CDR3 is TGTGCCAGCAGCTTAGAAAGAGTCTCCTCTGGCACAGATACGCAGTATTTT.

The chain joins TRBV4-3 to TRBJ1-3; D not resolved. The germline CDR1 and CDR2 sequences are LGHNA and YSLEER. The CDR3 sequence is 17 residues long. Trimming removed 0 bases from V and 0 bases from J, with 12 bases in between. Here the CDR3 reads CASSQDGVNLSGNTIYF. CDR3 in DNA: TGCGCCAGCAGCCAAGATGGGGTCAACCTCTCTGGAAACACCATATATTTT.

This clone turned up a few times. The chain links TRBV5-5 to TRBJ1-1, with a tentative D call TRBD1 (5 bases). Trimming took off 4 bases at V and 0 bases at J, with 16 bases between the two ends. Germline CDR1 SGHKS, CDR2 YYEKEE (reference sequence). The CDR3 sequence is 16 residues long. In nucleotides, the CDR3 is TGTGCCAGCAGCCGGAAAGTCCCAGGGATGAACACTGAAGCTTTCTTT. It yields the protein CASSRKVPGMNTEAFF.

This sequence joins TRBV6-9 and TRBJ2-3; TRBD1 aligns across 7 bases. CDR3 length: 15 residues. After removal of 7 bases from V and 5 bases from J, the junction contained 12 bases not matched to a gene. CDR1 is MNHGY and CDR2 is SVAAGI in the germline V gene. The CDR3 DNA sequence: TGTGCCAGCACCAAACTAACAGGGGCTGGAGATACGCAGTATTTT. Protein: CASTKLTGAGDTQYF.

The chain couples TRBV5-1 to TRBJ2-7, with TRBD1 matching 12 bases. Per germline, CDR1 SGHRS and CDR2 YFSETQ. V lost 4 bases to trimming and J lost 4 bases; unmatched junction nucleotides: 6. The CDR3 runs 15 residues. CDR3 sequence reads: CASSTGTGGRYEQYF. CDR3 in DNA: TGCGCCAGCAGCACCGGGACAGGGGGCCGATACGAGCAGTACTTC.

The chain has TRBV7-2 and TRBJ2-5; D unresolved. CDR1 is SGHTA, CDR2 FQGNSA, per germline. The CDR3 has 13 residues. Trimming removed 5 bases from V and 1 base from J, with 8 bases in between. Written as DNA, the CDR3 is TGTGCCAGCAGCCCCCCCCGCCAAGAGACCCAGTACTTC. Translating it yields CASSPPRQETQYF. Full variable domain (outside the CDR3, taken from reference TRBV7-2 and TRBJ2-5): GAGVSQSPSNKVTEKGKDVELRCDPISGHTALYWYRQSLGQGLEFLIYFQGNSAPDKSGLPSDRFSAERTGGSVSTLTIQRTQQEDSAVYLCASSPPRQETQYFGPGTRLLVL.

This chain joins TRBV11-2 and TRBJ2-7; D is ambiguous. Germline assignment: CDR1 SGHAT and CDR2 FQNNGV. CDR3 length: 16 amino acids. Between the trimmed V and J ends, which lost 0 bases and 3 bases, there was a span of 15 bases. CDR3 in amino acids: CASSLDFDVRYYEQYF. The DNA of the CDR3 is TGTGCCAGCAGCTTAGATTTCGATGTCCGATACTACGAGCAGTACTTC.

The rearrangement joins TRBV19 to TRBJ1-1; D ambiguous. Germline V gives CDR1 LNHDA, CDR2 SQIVND (reference sequence). V lost 0 bases to trimming and J lost 3 bases, with 5 bases between them. The CDR3 runs 13 residues. The chain's CDR3 is CASSIDKYTEAFF. The CDR3 nucleotides read TGTGCCAGTAGTATAGATAAGTACACTGAAGCTTTCTTT. The full variable domain, completed using reference TRBV19 and TRBJ1-1, is DGGITQSPKYLFRKEGQNVTLSCEQNLNHDAMYWYRQDPGQGLRLIYYSQIVNDFQKGDIAEGYSVSREKKESFPLTVTSAQKNPTAFYLCASSIDKYTEAFFGQGTRLTVV.

The V gene is TRBV19, the J gene TRBJ2-3; D might be TRBD1 (5 bases). CDR1 and CDR2 from the germline V gene are LNHDA and SQIVND (reference sequence). The CDR3 extends over 13 amino acids. The V end was cut by 8 bases, the J end by 6 bases, with 15 bases between. The CDR3 region is CASDSTVLDTQYF. In DNA form, the CDR3 reads TGTGCCAGTGACTCGACAGTGCTCGATACGCAGTATTTT.